One and the same sample provided the 19 T cell receptor beta chains below, sequenced in a study of T cell responses to AZD1222 COVID-19 vaccine. Generated by immunoSEQ multiplex PCR, the TCRdb table keeps only in-frame clones and is missing some. The repertoire holds under 200,000 clones, around 85% seen once, with 0.85% to 1.2% in the top ten. The material sequenced was peripheral blood, taken 28 days after the second AZD1222 dose. The receptors here all came from an adult who received the AZD1222 COVID-19 vaccine.

V usage is TRBV2 and J usage is TRBJ1-2; D perhaps matches TRBD1 (5 bases). This CDR3 is 14 amino acids long. The germline V gene has CDR1 SNHLY and CDR2 FYNNEI. V shed 5 bases and J shed 4 bases, with 14 bases lying between them. For the CDR3, the DNA is TGTGCCAGCAGTACCAAGGCGGGGGTCTATGGCTACACCTTC. Its protein product is CASSTKAGVYGYTF. Full variable domain (rest looked up from reference TRBV2 and TRBJ1-2): EPEVTQTPSHQVTQMGQEVILRCVPISNHLYFYWYRQILGQKVEFLVSFYNNEISEKSEIFDDQFSVERPDGSNFTLKIRSTKLEDSAMYFCASSTKAGVYGYTFGSGTRLTVV.

Only one count was recorded for this clone. The CDR3 coding sequence is TGTGCCACCAGTGTCGGACCTGGCTACACCTTC. Amino acids: CATSVGPGYTF. The chain is built from TRBV24-1 and TRBJ1-2; D unclear. CDR3 size: 11 residues. V dropped 5 bases and J dropped 7 bases, with 7 bases sitting between them. Per germline, CDR1 KGHDR and CDR2 SFDVKD.

The chain is built from TRBV27 and TRBJ2-2; TRBD1 or TRBD2 may be the D gene (5 bases each). Trimming pared 5 bases from V and 7 bases from J, leaving 20 bases between. From germline, CDR1 is MNHEY and CDR2 SMNVEV (reference sequence). The CDR3 runs 16 residues. CDR3 DNA sequence: TGTGCCAGCAGTGTCTCGGGGACCCATGGGGGCGGGGAGCTGTTTTTT. This sequence encodes CASSVSGTHGGGELFF.

The chain carries TRBV7-2 and TRBJ1-3; no firm D call. Germline values: CDR1 SGHTA, CDR2 FQGNSA. With 5 bases removed from V and 1 base from J, the gap between germline ends came to 9 bases. This CDR3 contains 14 residues. The DNA for the CDR3 is TGTGCCAGCAGCGCAACGATTTCTGGAAACACCATATATTTT. It translates to CASSATISGNTIYF.

DNA for the CDR3: TGTGCCAGCAGCGTAGGAGCGGGAGGAGGCCAAGAGACCCAGTACTTC. Protein sequence: CASSVGAGGGQETQYF. The V gene is TRBV9, the J gene TRBJ2-5, with 9 positions matching TRBD2. Per germline, CDR1 SGDLS and CDR2 YYNGEE. The CDR3 extends over 16 amino acids. The junction had 4 bases not matched to a gene; V was cut back by 0 bases and J by 1 base.

This chain links TRBV19 with TRBJ1-2; D gene ambiguous. The CDR3 loop spans 14 amino acids. CDR1 and CDR2 (germline): LNHDA, SQIVND (reference sequence). Trimming pared 5 bases from V and 0 bases from J, leaving 10 bases between. In DNA form, the CDR3 reads TGTGCCAGTAGTGGGTTCCAGTCTAACTATGGCTACACCTTC. Protein sequence: CASSGFQSNYGYTF.

This chain uses TRBV3-1 (or the pseudogene TRBV3-2) with TRBJ2-1; 9 positions agree with TRBD2. This CDR3 comprises 16 residues. V lost 4 bases to trimming and J lost 6 bases; unmatched junction nucleotides: 10. Germline V lookup: CDR1 LGHDT, CDR2 YNNKEL (reference sequence). CDR3 region: CASSPYGGGARNEQFF. Here the CDR3 DNA reads TGTGCCAGCAGCCCCTACGGCGGGGGGGCCCGCAATGAGCAGTTCTTC.

This clone has only one observation. This chain joins TRBV7-9 and TRBJ2-7; D not certain. The CDR3 is 14 residues long. Germline assignment: CDR1 SEHNR and CDR2 FQNEAQ (reference sequence). With 5 bases removed from V and 2 bases from J, the gap between germline ends came to 13 bases. The CDR3 sequence: CASSQSSLTYEQYF. CDR3 nucleotide sequence: TGTGCCAGCAGCCAGTCCAGTTTAACCTACGAGCAGTACTTC.

The V call is TRBV19, the J call TRBJ1-2, with D possibly TRBD1 on 6 matching bases. V lost 7 bases, J lost 4 bases, and 10 bases lay in between. This CDR3 has 12 residues. Germline V lookup: CDR1 LNHDA, CDR2 SQIVND (reference sequence). The CDR3 loop is CASTPDSYGYTF. For the CDR3, the DNA is TGTGCCAGTACCCCGGACAGCTATGGCTACACCTTC.

The V gene is TRBV3-1 (or the pseudogene TRBV3-2), the J gene TRBJ2-1; D not certain. The CDR3 length is 12 residues. Per the germline V gene, CDR1 is LGHDT and CDR2 is YNNKEL (reference sequence). Deletions cut 3 bases from V and 10 bases from J, with 10 bases between. CDR3 loop: CASSHNGPEQFF. Here the CDR3 DNA reads TGTGCCAGCAGCCATAACGGACCAGAGCAGTTCTTC.

This rearrangement joins TRBV5-6 to TRBJ2-7; D gene unclear. The CDR3 runs 15 residues. Germline assignment: CDR1 SGHDT and CDR2 YYEEEE. The V end was cut by 1 base, the J end by 2 bases, with 13 bases between. CDR3 in DNA: TGTGCCAGCAGCTTGTTGGCAGGCGAAACCTACGAGCAGTACTTC. This codes for CASSLLAGETYEQYF. Complete variable domain (other parts from reference TRBV5-6 and TRBJ2-7): DAGVTQSPTHLIKTRGQQVTLRCSPKSGHDTVSWYQQALGQGPQFIFQYYEEEERQRGNFPDRFSGHQFPNYSSELNVNALLLGDSALYLCASSLLAGETYEQYFGPGTRLTVT.

This chain joins TRBV27 and TRBJ1-5; maybe TRBD1 (6 bases). CDR3 length equals 12 residues. CDR1 is MNHEY and CDR2 is SMNVEV in the germline V gene (reference sequence). The V and J ends lost 6 bases and 4 bases respectively, with 7 bases between them. The DNA of the CDR3 is TGTGCCAGCAGCGACAGGAATCAGCCCCAGCATTTT. Translated: CASSDRNQPQHF.

The V call is TRBV14, the J call TRBJ1-2; 8 bases fit TRBD1. The V gene's germline CDR1 is SGHDN and CDR2 FVKESK. The CDR3 is 14 residues long. J was trimmed by 7 bases and V by 4 bases; bases with no gene match: 8. CDR3: CASSLRTGIGGYTF. The DNA of the CDR3 is TGTGCCAGCAGCCTTCGGACAGGGATAGGTGGCTACACCTTC.

The chain joins TRBV6-5 to TRBJ1-2; D is possibly TRBD1 (5 bases). Trimming shortened V by 2 bases and J by 8 bases, and 12 bases separated the two germline ends. The germline CDR1 and CDR2 sequences are MNHEY and SVGAGI. CDR3 length: 13 residues. The CDR3 sequence is CASSYVRGSGYTF. The CDR3 nucleotides are TGTGCCAGCAGTTACGTAAGGGGTAGCGGCTACACCTTC.

The V gene is TRBV7-2, the J gene TRBJ2-6; a possible D gene is TRBD2 (5 bases). V lost 4 bases, J lost 4 bases, and 11 bases lay in between. The germline V gene encodes CDR1 SGHTA and CDR2 FQGNSA. This CDR3 spans 15 amino acids. CDR3 loop: CASSWARAGANVLTF. CDR3 nucleotides: TGTGCCAGCAGCTGGGCGAGGGCCGGGGCCAACGTCCTGACTTTC.

This clone was seen more than once but under ten times. The chain uses TRBV29-1 and TRBJ2-3; TRBD2 aligns across 11 bases. This CDR3 spans 15 amino acids. With 3 bases clipped from V and 2 bases from J, the junction kept 4 bases outside the gene matches. CDR1 is SQVTM and CDR2 is ANQGSEA in the germline V gene. For the CDR3, the DNA is TGCAGCGTTGACACTAGCGGGGGCCTCACAGATACGCAGTATTTT. Translation gives CSVDTSGGLTDTQYF.

V usage is TRBV12-3 or TRBV12-4 and J usage is TRBJ2-3; D ambiguous. V dropped 1 base and J dropped 4 bases, with 6 bases sitting between them. CDR3 length: 13 residues. CDR3 sequence: CASSLVGSDTQYF. The CDR3 coding sequence is TGTGCCAGCAGTTTAGTGGGTTCAGATACGCAGTATTTT.

The rearrangement uses TRBV25-1 and TRBJ1-1, with D perhaps TRBD1 (5 bases). V gave up 3 bases and J gave up 4 bases, with 12 bases separating them. Per germline, CDR1 MGHDK and CDR2 SYGVNS. CDR3 size: 14 residues. Here the CDR3 reads CASSDRVSSTEAFF. CDR3 coding DNA: TGTGCCAGCAGTGACAGGGTTAGTAGCACTGAAGCTTTCTTT. Using reference TRBV25-1 and TRBJ1-1 for the parts outside the CDR3, the full variable domain is EADIYQTPRYLVIGTGKKITLECSQTMGHDKMYWYQQDPGMELHLIHYSYGVNSTEKGDLSSESTVSRIRTEHFPLTLESARPSHTSQYLCASSDRVSSTEAFFGQGTRLTVV.

This clone has only one observation. CDR3 loop: CASAESGSTETQYF. CDR3 DNA: TGTGCCAGCGCTGAGAGTGGGTCCACAGAGACCCAGTACTTC. The rearrangement uses TRBV9 and TRBJ2-5; D unclear. Germline values: CDR1 SGDLS, CDR2 YYNGEE. The V end was cut by 7 bases, the J end by 4 bases, with 17 bases between. This CDR3 is 14 amino acids long.